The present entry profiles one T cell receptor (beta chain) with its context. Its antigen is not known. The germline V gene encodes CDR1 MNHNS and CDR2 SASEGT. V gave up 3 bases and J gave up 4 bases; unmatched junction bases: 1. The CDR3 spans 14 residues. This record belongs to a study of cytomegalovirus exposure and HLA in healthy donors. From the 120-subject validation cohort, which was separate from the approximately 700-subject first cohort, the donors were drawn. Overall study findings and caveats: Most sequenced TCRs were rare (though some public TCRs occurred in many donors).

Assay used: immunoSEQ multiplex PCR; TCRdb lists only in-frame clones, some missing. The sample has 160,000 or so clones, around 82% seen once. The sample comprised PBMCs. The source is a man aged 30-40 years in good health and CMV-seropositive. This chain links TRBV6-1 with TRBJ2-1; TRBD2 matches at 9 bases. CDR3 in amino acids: CASSDLAGYNEQFF. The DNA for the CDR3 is TGTGCCAGCAGTGACCTAGCGGGATACAATGAGCAGTTCTTC.